This TCR beta chain was identified during a study of T cell repertoires in cytomegalovirus infection. Notes on the study in general: The cumulative frequency of public TCR beta families distinguished individuals who carried CMV together with the relevant HLA.

CDR1 is SGHVS, CDR2 FNYEAQ, per germline. V shed 3 bases and J shed 3 bases, with 18 bases lying between them. This CDR3 spans 16 amino acids. TCRdb re-called the reads through MiXCR, storing one row per CDR3 protein. The data contain roughly 70,000 distinct CDR3 sequences, 20% to 25% of them singletons. This clonotype was counted only a few times. Its antigen is not identified. This chain connects TRBV7-6 to TRBJ2-7, with unresolved D. The sequence came from a human donor in good health (CMV status not recorded). Some clones in this sample may be carry-over from other donors' samples. The sequencing used CD8+ T cells from cultured PBMCs, collected from culture after CMV antigen stimulation. CDR3 sequence (DNA): TGTGCCAGCAGCTTGTCCCCCGGAAGCAGCCGCTACGAGCAGTACTTC. Translating gives CASSLSPGSSRYEQYF.